This T cell receptor beta chain stems from a study of metastatic and nonmetastatic thyroid tumors. Looking at the study overall: Repertoires were compared across blood and tumor or nodule tissue from malignant and benign thyroid patients.

Worth noting for this clone: Antigen unknown. At one of its ends the junction is not consistent with the germline gene, which may arise from a read error.

Overall study findings and caveats: Significantly greater TCR beta diversity was reportedly found in malignant thyroid tumors than in benign nodules (in blood and tumor).

The CDR3 length is 15 residues. No treatment had been given to any patient before thyroid surgery. In the source study's methods: Clinicopathological groups differed in CDR3, with these differences serving to build a distant-metastasis classifier for papillary thyroid cancer. TCRdb reprocessed the PCR reads via MiXCR. The V and J calls and clone size come from TCRdb's table, not from the authors' own analysis. The profile shows about 20,000 clones, 15% to 19% of them singletons. Sequencing was done on a sample of blood. The clonotype originates from a female donor with papillary thyroid cancer or a benign thyroid nodule (not recorded which). Some clones in this sample may be carry-over from other donors' samples. The V and J genes are TRBV12-3 or TRBV12-4 and TRBJ2-1; 11 positions match TRBD1. The CDR3 protein is CASSSGTGGIDEHFF. CDR3 nucleotide sequence: TGTGCCAGCAGCTCCGGGACAGGGGGTATCGATGAGCATTTTTTC.